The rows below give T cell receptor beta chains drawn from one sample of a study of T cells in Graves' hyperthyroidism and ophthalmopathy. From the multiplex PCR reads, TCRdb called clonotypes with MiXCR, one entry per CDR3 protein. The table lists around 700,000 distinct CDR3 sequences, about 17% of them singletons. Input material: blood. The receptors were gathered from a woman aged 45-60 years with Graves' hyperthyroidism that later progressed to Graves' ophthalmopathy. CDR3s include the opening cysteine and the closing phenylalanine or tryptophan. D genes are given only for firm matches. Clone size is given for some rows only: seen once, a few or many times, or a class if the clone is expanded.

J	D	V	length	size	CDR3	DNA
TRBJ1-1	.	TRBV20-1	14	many	CSASWAGLDTEAFF	TGCAGTGCTAGTTGGGCCGGTTTGGACACTGAAGCTTTCTTT
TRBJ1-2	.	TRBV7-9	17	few	CASRHSDGRISNYGYTF	TGTGCCAGCAGGCATAGCGACGGAAGGATATCTAACTATGGCTACACCTTC
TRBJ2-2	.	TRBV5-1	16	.	CASSLEAAANTGELFF	TGCGCCAGCAGCTTGGAGGCAGCCGCGAACACCGGGGAGCTGTTTTTT
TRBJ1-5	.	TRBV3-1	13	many	CASSKTRQPPQHF	TGTGCCAGCAGCAAAACACGGCAACCGCCCCAGCATTTT
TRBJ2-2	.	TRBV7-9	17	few	CASSSLTGFENTGELFF	TGTGCCAGCAGCTCACTCACAGGGTTTGAGAACACCGGGGAGCTGTTTTTT
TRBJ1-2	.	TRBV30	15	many	CARSTRDRINYGYTF	TGTGCCCGCTCGACACGGGACCGGATAAACTATGGCTACACCTTC
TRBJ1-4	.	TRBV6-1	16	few	CASSSQLSTLNEKLFF	TGTGCCAGCAGTTCACAACTTTCAACCCTCAATGAAAAACTGTTTTTT
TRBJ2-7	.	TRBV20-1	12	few	CSARRVDYEQYF	TGCAGTGCCCGCCGGGTAGACTACGAGCAGTACTTC
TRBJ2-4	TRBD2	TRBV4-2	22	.	CASSIKGLAGEVVREDKNIQYF	TGTGCCAGCAGTATAAAGGGACTAGCGGGGGAGGTTGTTAGGGAAGACAAAAACATTCAGTACTTC
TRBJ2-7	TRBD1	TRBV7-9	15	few	CASSSGQGAYYEQYF	TGTGCCAGCAGCTCTGGCCAGGGGGCTTACTACGAGCAGTACTTC
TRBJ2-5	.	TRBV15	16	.	CATSRDRSGVGETQYF	TGTGCCACCAGCAGAGATAGGTCAGGGGTAGGGGAGACCCAGTACTTC
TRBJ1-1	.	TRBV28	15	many	CASSPPDRSNTEAFF	TGTGCCAGCAGTCCTCCAGACAGGTCTAACACTGAAGCTTTCTTT
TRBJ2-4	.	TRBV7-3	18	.	CASSLRPEPMGAKNIQYF	TGTGCCAGCAGCTTAAGGCCAGAACCCATGGGGGCCAAAAACATTCAGTACTTC
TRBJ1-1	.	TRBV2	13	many	CASRRPMNTEAFF	TGTGCCAGCAGGCGGCCTATGAACACTGAAGCTTTCTTT
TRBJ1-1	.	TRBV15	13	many	CATDAGLNTEAFF	TGTGCCACCGACGCGGGCTTGAACACTGAAGCTTTCTTT
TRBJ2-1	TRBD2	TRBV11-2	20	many	CASSELGWTSGEFPYNEQFF	TGTGCCAGCAGCGAGCTAGGTTGGACTAGCGGGGAGTTCCCCTACAATGAGCAGTTCTTC
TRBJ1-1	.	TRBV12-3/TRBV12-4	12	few	CASSLIGQEAFF	TGTGCCAGCAGTTTAATAGGACAGGAAGCTTTCTTT
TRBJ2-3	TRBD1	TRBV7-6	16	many	CASSRYPTGGTDTQYF	TGTGCCAGCAGCCGATACCCGACAGGGGGCACAGATACGCAGTATTTT
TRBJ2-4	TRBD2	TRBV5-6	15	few	CASSPRSGGYSIQYF	TGTGCCAGCAGCCCCCGAAGCGGGGGTTATAGCATTCAGTACTTC
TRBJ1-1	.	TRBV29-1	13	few	CSVAGSRFTEAFF	TGCAGCGTTGCAGGGTCTCGATTCACTGAAGCTTTCTTT
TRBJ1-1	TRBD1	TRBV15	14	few	CATSRTGTGIEAFF	TGTGCCACCAGCAGAACCGGGACAGGGATTGAAGCTTTCTTT
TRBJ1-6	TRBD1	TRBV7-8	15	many	CASSTVQTGGSPLHF	TGTGCCAGCAGCACCGTTCAAACAGGGGGATCACCCCTCCACTTT
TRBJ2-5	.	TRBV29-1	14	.	CSVGVVSGWETQYF	TGCAGCGTTGGTGTGGTCAGCGGCTGGGAGACCCAGTACTTC
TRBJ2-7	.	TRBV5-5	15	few	CASSHRGGGYNEQYF	TGCGCCAGCAGTCACAGGGGAGGGGGCTACAATGAGCAGTACTTC
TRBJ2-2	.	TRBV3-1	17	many	CASSQVPTVGYTGELFF	TGTGCCAGCAGCCAAGTCCCGACAGTAGGGTATACCGGGGAGCTGTTTTTT
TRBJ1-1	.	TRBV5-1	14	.	CASSDGHGGTEAFF	TGCGCCAGCAGCGACGGACACGGAGGCACTGAAGCTTTCTTT
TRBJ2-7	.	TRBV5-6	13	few	CASEQGSSYEQYF	TGTGCCAGTGAGCAGGGCAGCTCCTACGAGCAGTACTTC
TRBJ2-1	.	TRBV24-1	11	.	CATSDLNEQFF	TGTGCCACCAGTGACCTTAATGAGCAGTTCTTC
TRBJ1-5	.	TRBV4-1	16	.	CASSQRGTGNNQPQHF	TGCGCCAGCAGCCAAAGAGGCACAGGGAACAATCAGCCCCAGCATTTT
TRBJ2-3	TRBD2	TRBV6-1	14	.	CASTGTIGTDTQYF	TGTGCCAGCACCGGGACTATCGGGACAGATACGCAGTATTTT
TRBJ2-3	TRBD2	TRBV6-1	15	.	CASSWTSDVTDTQYF	TGTGCCAGCAGTTGGACTAGCGACGTCACAGATACGCAGTATTTT
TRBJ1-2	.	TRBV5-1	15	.	CASSLAGPANYGYTF	TGCGCCAGCAGCTTGGCGGGGCCCGCTAACTATGGCTACACCTTC
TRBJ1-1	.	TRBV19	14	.	CASSIDIRRFEAFF	TGTGCCAGTAGTATAGATATACGGCGTTTTGAAGCTTTCTTT
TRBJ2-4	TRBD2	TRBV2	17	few	CASSEWSSGLAKNIQYF	TGTGCCAGCAGTGAATGGTCTAGCGGTTTAGCCAAAAACATTCAGTACTTC
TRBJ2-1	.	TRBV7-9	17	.	CASSLWGLVGSYNEQFF	TGTGCCAGCAGCTTATGGGGACTGGTTGGCTCCTACAATGAGCAGTTCTTC
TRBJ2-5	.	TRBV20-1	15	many	CSARESTGVAETQYF	TGCAGTGCTAGAGAAAGTACGGGGGTCGCGGAGACCCAGTACTTC
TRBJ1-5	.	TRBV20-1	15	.	CSARANRNSNQPQHF	TGCAGTGCTAGAGCCAACAGAAATAGCAATCAGCCCCAGCATTTT
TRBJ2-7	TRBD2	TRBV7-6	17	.	CASSLELAGGIPYEQYF	TGTGCCAGCAGCTTAGAACTAGCGGGGGGGATACCCTACGAGCAGTACTTC
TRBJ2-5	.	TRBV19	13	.	CASSPGTEPPQYF	TGTGCCAGTAGCCCCGGGACTGAACCGCCCCAGTACTTC
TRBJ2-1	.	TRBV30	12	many	CAWTSVGGEQFF	TGTGCCTGGACCTCCGTGGGAGGCGAGCAGTTCTTC
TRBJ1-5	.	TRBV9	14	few	CASSVGGLNQPQHF	TGTGCCAGCAGCGTGGGAGGGCTCAATCAGCCCCAGCATTTT
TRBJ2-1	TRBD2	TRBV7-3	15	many	CASSRGLASYNEQFF	TGTGCCAGCAGCCGAGGACTAGCCTCCTACAATGAGCAGTTCTTC
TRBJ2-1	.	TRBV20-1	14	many	CSARRSSSYNEQFF	TGCAGTGCCCGTCGATCGAGCTCCTACAATGAGCAGTTCTTC
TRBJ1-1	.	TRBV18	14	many	CASSRQDGNTEAFF	TGTGCCAGCTCACGACAAGACGGCAACACTGAAGCTTTCTTT
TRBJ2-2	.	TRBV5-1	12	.	CASRGRDRELFF	TGCGCCAGCAGAGGGCGGGACCGGGAGCTGTTTTTT
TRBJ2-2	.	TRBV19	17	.	CASSIEAPGHGTGELFF	TGTGCCAGTAGTATAGAAGCCCCTGGGCACGGCACCGGGGAGCTGTTTTTT
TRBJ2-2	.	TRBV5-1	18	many	CASSLDLVSRGRTGELFF	TGCGCCAGCAGCTTGGACTTGGTGTCCAGGGGTCGGACCGGGGAGCTGTTTTTT
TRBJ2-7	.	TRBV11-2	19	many	CASSLPWASGAASSYEQYF	TGTGCCAGCAGCTTACCATGGGCGTCTGGAGCGGCAAGCTCCTACGAGCAGTACTTC
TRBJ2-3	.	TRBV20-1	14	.	CSARKTRLTDTQYF	TGCAGTGCTAGGAAGACTAGGCTCACAGATACGCAGTATTTT
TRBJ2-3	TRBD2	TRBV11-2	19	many	CASTLLVTSGHPSTDTQYF	TGTGCCAGCACCCTTCTTGTAACTAGCGGGCACCCTAGCACAGATACGCAGTATTTT
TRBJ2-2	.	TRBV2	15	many	CASSEEQADSGELFF	TGTGCCAGCAGTGAAGAACAGGCAGACTCCGGGGAGCTGTTTTTT
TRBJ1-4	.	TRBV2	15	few	CASSVQGTTNEKLFF	TGTGCCAGCAGTGTCCAGGGTACAACTAATGAAAAACTGTTTTTT
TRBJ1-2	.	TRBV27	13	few	CASSPTLNYGYTF	TGTGCCAGCAGCCCGACTCTTAACTATGGCTACACCTTC
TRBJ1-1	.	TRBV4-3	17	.	CASSHASGRAMNTEAFF	TGCGCCAGCAGCCATGCCTCGGGGAGGGCCATGAACACTGAAGCTTTCTTT
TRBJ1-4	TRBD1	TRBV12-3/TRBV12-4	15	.	CASSQGQPTNEKLFF	TGTGCCAGCAGTCAGGGACAGCCAACTAATGAAAAACTGTTTTTT
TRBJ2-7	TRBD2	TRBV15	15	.	CATSRDPSGAYEQYF	TGTGCCACCAGCAGAGATCCTAGCGGGGCCTACGAGCAGTACTTC
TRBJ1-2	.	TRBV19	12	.	CASSMAGYGYTF	TGTGCCAGTAGTATGGCAGGTTATGGCTACACCTTC